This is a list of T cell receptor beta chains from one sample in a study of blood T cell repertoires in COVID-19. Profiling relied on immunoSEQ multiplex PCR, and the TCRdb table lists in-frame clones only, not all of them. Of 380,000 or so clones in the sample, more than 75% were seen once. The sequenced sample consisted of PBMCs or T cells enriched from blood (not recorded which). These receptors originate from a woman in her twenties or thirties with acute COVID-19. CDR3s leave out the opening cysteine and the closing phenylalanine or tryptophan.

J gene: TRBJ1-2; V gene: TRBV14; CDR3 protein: ASSQDRGGYGYT
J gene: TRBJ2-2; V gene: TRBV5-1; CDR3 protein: ASSPGGPNTGELF
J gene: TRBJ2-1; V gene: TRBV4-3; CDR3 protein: ASSQGVRAGGGFRQF
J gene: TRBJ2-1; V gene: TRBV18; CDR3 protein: ASSPRTSGGTYNEQF
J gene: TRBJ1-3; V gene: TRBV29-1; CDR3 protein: SVSTQGENTIY
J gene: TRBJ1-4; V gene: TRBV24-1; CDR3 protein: ATSQGGTNEKLF
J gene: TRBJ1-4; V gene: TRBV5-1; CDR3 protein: ASSLQYIAPGSTNEKLF
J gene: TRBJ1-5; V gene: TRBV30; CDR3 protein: AWSGPLRQANQPQH
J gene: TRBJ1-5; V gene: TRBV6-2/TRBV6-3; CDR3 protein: ASSSQQGMGQPQH
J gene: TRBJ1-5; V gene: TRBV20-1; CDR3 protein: SASETGGGQPQH
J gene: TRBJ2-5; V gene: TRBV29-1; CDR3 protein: SVGMGAPQETQY
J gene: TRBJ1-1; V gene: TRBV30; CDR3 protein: AWSQFLNTEAF
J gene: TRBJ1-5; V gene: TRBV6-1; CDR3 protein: ASSEGGARQPQH
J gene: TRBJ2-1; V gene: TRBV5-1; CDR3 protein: ASSQGGAHHNEQF
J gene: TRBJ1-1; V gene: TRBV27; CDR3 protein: ASSRDSGFNTEAF
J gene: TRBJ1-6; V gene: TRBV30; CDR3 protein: AWGIGVSWGSPLH
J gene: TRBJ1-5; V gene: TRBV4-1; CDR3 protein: ASSQQQGNQPQH
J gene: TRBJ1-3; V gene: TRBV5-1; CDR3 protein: ASSLAGLGNTIY
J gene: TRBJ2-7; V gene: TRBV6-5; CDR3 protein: ASSRDSFSYEQY
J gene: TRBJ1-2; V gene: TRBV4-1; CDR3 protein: ASSQEVGVENT
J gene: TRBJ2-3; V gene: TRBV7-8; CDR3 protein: ASSLDPGLATTTDTQY
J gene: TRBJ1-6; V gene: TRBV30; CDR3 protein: AWNAPTGYSPLH
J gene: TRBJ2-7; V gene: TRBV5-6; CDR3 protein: ASSFGQGTYEQY
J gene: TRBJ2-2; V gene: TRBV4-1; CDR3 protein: ASSQSVGELF
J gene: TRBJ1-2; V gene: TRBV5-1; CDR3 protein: ASSPGQGGSYGYT
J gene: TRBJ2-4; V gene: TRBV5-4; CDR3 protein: ASSSSPGQQNIQY
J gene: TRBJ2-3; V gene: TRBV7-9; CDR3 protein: ASNPGLAATDTQY
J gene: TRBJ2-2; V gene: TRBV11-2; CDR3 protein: ASSTGLASNTGELF
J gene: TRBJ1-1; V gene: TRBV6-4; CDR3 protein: ASTREPNTEAF
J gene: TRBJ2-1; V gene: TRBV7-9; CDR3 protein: ASSLALGQGSSYNEQF
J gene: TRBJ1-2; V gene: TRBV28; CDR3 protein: ASSSSGQRENYGYT
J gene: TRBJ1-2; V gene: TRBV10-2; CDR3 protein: ASSKEQGRNYGYT
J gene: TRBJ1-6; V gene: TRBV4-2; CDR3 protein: ASSQGGGRSPLH
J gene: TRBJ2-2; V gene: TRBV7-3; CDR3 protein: ASSSLGGANTGELF
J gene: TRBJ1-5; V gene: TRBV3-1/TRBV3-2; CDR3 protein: ASSRGTGKQPQH
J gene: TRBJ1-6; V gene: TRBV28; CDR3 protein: ASSLSQYNSPLH
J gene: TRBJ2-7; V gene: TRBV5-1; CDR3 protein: ASSFGTTGFEQY
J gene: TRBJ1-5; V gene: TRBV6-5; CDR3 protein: ASSRAGGQPQH
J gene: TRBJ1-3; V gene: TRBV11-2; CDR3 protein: ASSLASSPRGNTIY
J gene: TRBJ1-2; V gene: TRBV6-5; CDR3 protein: ASTGRGNYGYT
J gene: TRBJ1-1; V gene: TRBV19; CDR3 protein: ASNNARDMNTEAF
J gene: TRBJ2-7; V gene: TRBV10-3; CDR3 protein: AISAWEGDEQY
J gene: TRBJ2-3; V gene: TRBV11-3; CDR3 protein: ASSLGEEGSTDTQY
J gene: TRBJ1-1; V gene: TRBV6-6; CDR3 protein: ASTRLNTEAF
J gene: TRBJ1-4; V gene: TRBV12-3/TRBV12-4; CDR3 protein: ASSQGSLEKLF
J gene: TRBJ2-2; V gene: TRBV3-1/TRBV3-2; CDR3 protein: ASSPDYGAGELF
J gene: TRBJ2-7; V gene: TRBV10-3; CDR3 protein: AISGPATGHEQY
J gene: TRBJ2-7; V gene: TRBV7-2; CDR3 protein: ASSLTTGVQY
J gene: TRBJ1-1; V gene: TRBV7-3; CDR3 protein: ASSYPGGTEAF
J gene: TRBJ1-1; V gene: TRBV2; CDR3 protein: ASSEAPMTGANTEAF
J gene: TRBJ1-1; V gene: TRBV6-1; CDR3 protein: ASSEARAF
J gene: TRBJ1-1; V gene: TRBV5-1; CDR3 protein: ASSPGTGGTEAF
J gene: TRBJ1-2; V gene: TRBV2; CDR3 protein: ASSGEQGGYGYT
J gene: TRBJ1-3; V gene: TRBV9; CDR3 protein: ASSLGGTGNTIY
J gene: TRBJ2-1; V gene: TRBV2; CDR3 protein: ASSEREARQF
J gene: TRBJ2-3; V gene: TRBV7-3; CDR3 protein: ASSFGQITDTQY
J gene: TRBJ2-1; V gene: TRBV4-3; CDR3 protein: ASSQEISGGHPVDEQF
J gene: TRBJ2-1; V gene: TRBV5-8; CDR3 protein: ASSLFVSLGGYNEQF
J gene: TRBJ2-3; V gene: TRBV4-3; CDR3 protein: ASSQDNTGSSTDTQY
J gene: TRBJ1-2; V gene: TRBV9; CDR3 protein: ASSVAPNGGLGGYT